This T cell receptor beta chain was sequenced during a study of CD8+CD57+ T cells in acquired aplastic anemia (dated by TCRdb to 2017 to 2018). Notes on the research overall: A mean of about 3.2 ug of DNA, ranging from roughly 0.17 to 30 ug, was extracted from sorted CD4+ and CD8+ cells. CD8+CD57+ expansion was defined as frequency above the mean frequency observed in healthy subjects.

Here is what the overall study found, with its caveats: Although roughly 29 CD8+ CDR3 sequences were shared by patients and controls, these sequences appeared highly expressed in patients and within the immunodominant clones of patients. No significant difference in CD8+ Simpson's diversity was found between patients and healthy controls (P=0.060).

Comment on this clonotype: Its specific antigen is unknown. Nothing much larger sits one base from this clone, and base qualities are not available.

The patients picked for sequencing were ones in whom flow cytometry had shown an expansion of CD8+CD57+ cells. Every patient had a diagnosis of severe acquired aplastic anemia based on International Study of Aplastic Anemia and Agranulocytosis and Camitta criteria. Patients had received no therapy at the time of blood sampling. TCR repertoires of sorted CD4+ and CD8+ blood T cells from severe aplastic anemia patients and healthy subjects were deep-sequenced in the study. Patients were enrolled under clinicaltrials.gov protocols 00001620, 01623167, 00001397, 00071045, 00081523 and 00961064 in the USA. Ficoll-Paque density gradient centrifugation was used to isolate peripheral blood mononuclear cells. Before DNA extraction, CD4+ and CD8+ T cells were sorted by FACS or by magnetic beads. The junction shows trimming of 2 bases on V and 5 bases on J, plus 7 bases between the germline ends. For CDR1 and CDR2, the germline V gene lists ENHRY and SYGVKD. Its CDR3 holds 13 amino acids, cysteine through phenylalanine. Of the read, only the CDR3 DNA is kept; its 39 bases are in frame from base 1.

TCR beta VDJ combination and CDR3 sequence profiling used genomic DNA as the template. TCR repertoire sequencing was run on an Illumina HiSeq 2000. Per the authors' processing: TRBV/TRBJ rearrangement plots, CDR3 size and DJ length profiles, and Simpson's diversity index were used to evaluate the repertoires. The most abundant DNA sequence in the deep sequencing data was taken as the immunodominant clone. CDR3 amino acid sequences were checked for sharing between subjects and were compared against published repertoires and the VDJdb database. TCRdb trimmed public reads at Q25 via fastp, called clones via MiXCR and kept in-frame beta chains. Rows are combined by CDR3 protein, so each entry shows the most common genes and DNA. These V and J calls originate from TCRdb's pipeline instead of the authors' own analysis. Recorded for this sample are around 150,000 distinct CDR3 sequences; more than 45% of them occurred a single time. Approximately 3% of the sample comes from the top ten.

This TCR was sampled from a human donor with aplastic anemia. The rearranged chain carries TRBV10-3 and TRBJ1-5, with an unclear D gene assignment. The sequencing input was sorted CD4+, CD8+, or CD8+CD57+ T cells (not recorded which) from PBMCs. The CDR3 sequence is CAISETEDQPQHF. The sequenced DNA: TGTGCCATCAGTGAGACAGAAGATCAGCCCCAGCATTTT.